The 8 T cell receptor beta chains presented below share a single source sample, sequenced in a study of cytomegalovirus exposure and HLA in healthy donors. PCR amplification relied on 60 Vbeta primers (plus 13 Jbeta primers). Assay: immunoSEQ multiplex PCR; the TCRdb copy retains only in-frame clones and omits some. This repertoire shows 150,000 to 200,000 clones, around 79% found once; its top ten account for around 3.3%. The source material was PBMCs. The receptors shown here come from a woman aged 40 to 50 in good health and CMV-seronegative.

CDR3 protein: CASSYGAIISPLHF. Written as DNA, the CDR3 is TGTGCCAGCAGTTACGGGGCCATAATTTCACCCCTCCACTTT. The chain carries TRBV6-5 and TRBJ1-6; possible D gene TRBD1, 5 bases. Trimming cost V 2 bases and J 9 bases, with 11 bases left between them. Germline V gene lookup returns CDR1 MNHEY and CDR2 SVGAGI. The length of the CDR3 is 14 residues.

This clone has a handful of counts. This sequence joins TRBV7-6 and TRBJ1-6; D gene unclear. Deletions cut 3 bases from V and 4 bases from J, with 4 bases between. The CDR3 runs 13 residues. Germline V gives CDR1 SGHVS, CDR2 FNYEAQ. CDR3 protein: CASSFQYNSPLHF. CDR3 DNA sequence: TGTGCCAGCAGCTTCCAGTATAATTCACCCCTCCACTTT.

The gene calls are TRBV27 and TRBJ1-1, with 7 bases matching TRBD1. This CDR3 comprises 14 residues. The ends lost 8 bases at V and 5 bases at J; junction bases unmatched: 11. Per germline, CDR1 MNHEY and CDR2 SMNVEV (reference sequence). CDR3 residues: CASCRDRERTEAFF. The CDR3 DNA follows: TGTGCCAGCTGCCGGGACAGAGAGAGGACTGAAGCTTTCTTT.

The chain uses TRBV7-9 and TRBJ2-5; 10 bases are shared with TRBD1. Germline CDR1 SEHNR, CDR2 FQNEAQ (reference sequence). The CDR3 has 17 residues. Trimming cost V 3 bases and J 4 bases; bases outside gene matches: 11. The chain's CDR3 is CASSFGTGQGVGETQYF. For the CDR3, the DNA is TGTGCCAGCAGCTTTGGGACAGGACAGGGGGTAGGAGAGACCCAGTACTTC.

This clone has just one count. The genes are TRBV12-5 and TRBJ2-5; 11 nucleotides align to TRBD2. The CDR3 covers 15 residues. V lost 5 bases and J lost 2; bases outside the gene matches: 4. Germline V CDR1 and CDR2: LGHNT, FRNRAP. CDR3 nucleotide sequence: TGTGCTAGTGGTAGGAGACTAGCGGGGCAAGAGACCCAGTACTTC. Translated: CASGRRLAGQETQYF.

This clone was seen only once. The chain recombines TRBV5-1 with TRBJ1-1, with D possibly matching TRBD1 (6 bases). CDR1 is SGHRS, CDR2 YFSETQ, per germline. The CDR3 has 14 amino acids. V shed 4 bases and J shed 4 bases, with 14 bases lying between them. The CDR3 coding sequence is TGCGCCAGCAGCCCCGGACAGATCGGCACTGAAGCTTTCTTT. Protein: CASSPGQIGTEAFF.

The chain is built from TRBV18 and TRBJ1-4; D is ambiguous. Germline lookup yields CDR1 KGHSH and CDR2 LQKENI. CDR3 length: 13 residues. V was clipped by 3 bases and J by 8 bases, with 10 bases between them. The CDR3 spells CASSPPGREKLFF. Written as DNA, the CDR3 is TGTGCCAGCTCACCTCCAGGTAGAGAAAAACTGTTTTTT. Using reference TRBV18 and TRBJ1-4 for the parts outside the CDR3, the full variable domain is NAGVMQNPRHLVRRRGQEARLRCSPMKGHSHVYWYRQLPEEGLKFMVYLQKENIIDESGMPKERFSAEFPKEGPSILRIQQVVRGDSAAYFCASSPPGREKLFFGSGTQLSVL.

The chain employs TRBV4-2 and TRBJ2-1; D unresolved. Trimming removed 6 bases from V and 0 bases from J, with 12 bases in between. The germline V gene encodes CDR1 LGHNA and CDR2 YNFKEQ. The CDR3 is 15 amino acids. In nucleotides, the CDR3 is TGTGCCAGCAGTTCCGTGCTGAGCTCCTACAATGAGCAGTTCTTC. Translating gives CASSSVLSSYNEQFF.